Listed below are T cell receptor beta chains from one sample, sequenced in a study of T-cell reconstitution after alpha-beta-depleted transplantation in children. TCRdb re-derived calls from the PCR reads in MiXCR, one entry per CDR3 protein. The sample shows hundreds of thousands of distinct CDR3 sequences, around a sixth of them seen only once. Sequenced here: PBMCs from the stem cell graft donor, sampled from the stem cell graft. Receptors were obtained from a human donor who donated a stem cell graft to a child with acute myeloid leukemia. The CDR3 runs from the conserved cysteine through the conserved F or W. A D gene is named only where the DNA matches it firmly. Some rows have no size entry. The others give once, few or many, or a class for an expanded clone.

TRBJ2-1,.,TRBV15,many,TGTGCCACCAGCAGAGTCACAGGGAATGAGCAGTTCTTC,CATSRVTGNEQFF
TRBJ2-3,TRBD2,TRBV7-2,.,TGTGCCAGCAATTTCCGGGGGGACACAGATACGCAGTATTTT,CASNFRGDTDTQYF
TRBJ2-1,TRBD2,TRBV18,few,TGTGCCAGCTCAGCGACTAGCGGGGGGGCAATCAACAATGAGCAGTTCTTC,CASSATSGGAINNEQFF
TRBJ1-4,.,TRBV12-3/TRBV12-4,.,TGTGCCAGCAGTTGGACTGGAAGCCCAACTAATGAAAAACTGTTTTTT,CASSWTGSPTNEKLFF
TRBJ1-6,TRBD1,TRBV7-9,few,TGTGCCAGCAGCTTAGGGGACAGGCTTTCACCCCTCCACTTT,CASSLGDRLSPLHF
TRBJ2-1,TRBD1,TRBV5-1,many,TGCGCCAGCAGCTCGGACAGGGTGGATGAGCAGTTCTTC,CASSSDRVDEQFF
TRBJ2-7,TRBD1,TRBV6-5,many,TGTGCCAGCAGTTACGGGGACAGGCCCTCCTACGAGCAGTACTTC,CASSYGDRPSYEQYF
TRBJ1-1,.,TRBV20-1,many,TGCAGTTACGTTGGGTCCCCCGTTTTCTCTGAAGCTTTCTTT,CSYVGSPVFSEAFF
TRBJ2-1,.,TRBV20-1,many,TGCAGTGCGAGGACCAGTAGACCTTACAATGAGCAGTTCTTC,CSARTSRPYNEQFF
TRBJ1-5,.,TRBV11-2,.,TGTGCCAGCAGGCTCTCCCAGGGTCAGCCCCAGCATTTT,CASRLSQGQPQHF
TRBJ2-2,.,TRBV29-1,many,TGCAGCGTTGAAGAGGGTCCGAACACCGGGGAGCTGTTTTTT,CSVEEGPNTGELFF
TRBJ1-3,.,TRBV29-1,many,TGCAGCGGAAGAGAGAGCTCTGGAAACACCATATATTTT,CSGRESSGNTIYF
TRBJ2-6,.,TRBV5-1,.,TGCGCCAGCAGCTTGGATGCCTCAGGGGCCAACGTCCTGACTTTC,CASSLDASGANVLTF
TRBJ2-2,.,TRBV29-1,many,TGCAGCGTTGAAGGAGGGGCCGGGGAGCTGTTTTTT,CSVEGGAGELFF
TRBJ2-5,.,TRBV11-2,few,TGTGCCAGCAGCCCCGGGACGCCCCAAGAGACCCAGTACTTC,CASSPGTPQETQYF
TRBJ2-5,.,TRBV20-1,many,TGCAGTGCTAGAGATCGGGACGGGACGGGAGAGACCCAGTACTTC,CSARDRDGTGETQYF
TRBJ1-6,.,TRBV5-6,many,TGTGCCAGCAGCAGGGCCCTCGGCCGGGGGGTCCTCCACTTT,CASSRALGRGVLHF
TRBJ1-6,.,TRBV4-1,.,TGCGCCAGCACCGAGAGGGATTCACCCCTCCACTTT,CASTERDSPLHF
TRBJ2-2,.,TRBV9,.,TGTGCCAGCAGCGCCAAAGCGGGCACCGGGGAGCTGTTTTTT,CASSAKAGTGELFF
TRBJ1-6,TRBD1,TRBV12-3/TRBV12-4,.,TGTGCCAGCAGTTCTGAGACAGGGAATTCACCCCTCCACTTT,CASSSETGNSPLHF
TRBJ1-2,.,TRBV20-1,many,TGCAGTGCTGGGGCGCCGGGGGATGGCTACACCTTC,CSAGAPGDGYTF
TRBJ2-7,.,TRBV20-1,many,TGCAGTGCTAGAGATGTAGGGTACGAGCAGTACTTC,CSARDVGYEQYF
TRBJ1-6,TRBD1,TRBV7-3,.,TGTGCCAACGGGACAGCCCCAGGCTCCTATAATTCACCCCTCCACTTT,CANGTAPGSYNSPLHF
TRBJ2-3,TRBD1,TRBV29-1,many,TGCAGCGGACAGGGGGGGACAGATACGCAGTATTTT,CSGQGGTDTQYF
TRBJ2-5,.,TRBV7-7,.,TGTGCCAGCAGTTCTGGGGGGACGGAAGAGACCCAGTACTTC,CASSSGGTEETQYF
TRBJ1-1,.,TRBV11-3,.,TGTGCCAGCAGCTCAAAACAGGCTTTCGACACTGAAGCTTTCTTT,CASSSKQAFDTEAFF
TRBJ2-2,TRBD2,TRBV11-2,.,TGTGCCAGCAGCTTGCACTCTGGGGACTACAACACCGGGGAGCTGTTTTTT,CASSLHSGDYNTGELFF
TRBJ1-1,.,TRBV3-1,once,TGTGCCAGCAGCCAAGCCTCAGGGAAAGCTTTCTTT,CASSQASGKAFF
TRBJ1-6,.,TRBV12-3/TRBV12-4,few,TGTGCCAGCAGACTCGGGGGTCTCCATTCACCCCTCCACTTT,CASRLGGLHSPLHF
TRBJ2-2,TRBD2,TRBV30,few,TGTGCCTGGAAGGCGGGTTCGAGCGGGGAAGCCGGGGAGCTGTTTTTT,CAWKAGSSGEAGELFF
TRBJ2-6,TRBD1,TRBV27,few,TGTGCCAGCAGTTCAGGGGGCTCCGTCTCTGGGGCCAACGTCCTGACTTTC,CASSSGGSVSGANVLTF
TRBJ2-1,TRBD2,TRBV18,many,TGTGCCAGCTCACCCCTAACGCGGGGGAGCTCCTACAATGAGCAGTTCTTC,CASSPLTRGSSYNEQFF
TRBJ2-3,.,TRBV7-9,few,TGTGCCAGCAGCTTAAACCGGGGAAGGGATACGCAGTATTTT,CASSLNRGRDTQYF
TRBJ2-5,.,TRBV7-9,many,TGTGCCAGCAGCTTAGAGGGGAAAGAGACCCAGTACTTC,CASSLEGKETQYF
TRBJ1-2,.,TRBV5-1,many,TGCGCCAGCAGCTTGAGCCAGAACTATGGCTACACCTTC,CASSLSQNYGYTF
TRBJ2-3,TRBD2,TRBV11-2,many,TGTGCCAGCAGCTTCAATCCGGAGCGGGAGAGCACAGATACGCAGTATTTT,CASSFNPERESTDTQYF
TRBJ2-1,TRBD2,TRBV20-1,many,TGCAGTGCCGTAGGACTAGCGGCGTTTCGAAATGAGCAGTTCTTC,CSAVGLAAFRNEQFF